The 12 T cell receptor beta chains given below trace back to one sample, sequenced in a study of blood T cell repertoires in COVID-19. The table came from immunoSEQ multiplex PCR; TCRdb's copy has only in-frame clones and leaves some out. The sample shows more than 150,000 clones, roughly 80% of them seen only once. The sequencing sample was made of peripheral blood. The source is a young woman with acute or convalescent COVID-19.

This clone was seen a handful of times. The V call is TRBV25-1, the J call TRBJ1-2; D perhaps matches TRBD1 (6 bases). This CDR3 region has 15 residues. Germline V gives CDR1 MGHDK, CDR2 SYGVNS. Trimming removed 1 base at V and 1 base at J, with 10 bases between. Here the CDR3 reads CASSESGGGNYGYTF. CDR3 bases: TGTGCCAGCAGTGAATCGGGAGGGGGTAACTATGGCTACACCTTC.

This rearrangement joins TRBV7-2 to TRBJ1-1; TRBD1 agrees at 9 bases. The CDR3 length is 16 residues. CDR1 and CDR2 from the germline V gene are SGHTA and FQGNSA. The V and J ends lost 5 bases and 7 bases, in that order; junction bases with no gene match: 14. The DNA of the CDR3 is TGTGCCAGCAGCGGAAGCCCGTTGCACAGGGGGCATGAAGCTTTCTTT. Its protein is CASSGSPLHRGHEAFF.

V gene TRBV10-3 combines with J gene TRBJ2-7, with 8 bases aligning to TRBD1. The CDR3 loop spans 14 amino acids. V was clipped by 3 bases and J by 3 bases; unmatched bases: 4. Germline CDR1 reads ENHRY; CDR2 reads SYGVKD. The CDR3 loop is CAISDAGGVYEQYF. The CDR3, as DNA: TGTGCCATCAGTGACGCAGGGGGCGTCTACGAGCAGTACTTC.

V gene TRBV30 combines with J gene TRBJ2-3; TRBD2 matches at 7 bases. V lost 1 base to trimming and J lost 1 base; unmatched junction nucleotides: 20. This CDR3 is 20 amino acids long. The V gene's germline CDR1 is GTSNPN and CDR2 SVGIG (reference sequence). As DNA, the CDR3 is TGTGCCTGGAGTGGTAGTGTAAATCGCCTAGGGCTAGCGGGCACAGATACGCAGTATTTT. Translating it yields CAWSGSVNRLGLAGTDTQYF. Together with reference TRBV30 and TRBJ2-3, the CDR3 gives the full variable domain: SQTIHQWPATLVQPVGSPLSLECTVEGTSNPNLYWYRQAAGRGLQLLFYSVGIGQISSEVPQNLSASRPQDRQFILSSKKLLLSDSGFYLCAWSGSVNRLGLAGTDTQYFGPGTRLTVL.

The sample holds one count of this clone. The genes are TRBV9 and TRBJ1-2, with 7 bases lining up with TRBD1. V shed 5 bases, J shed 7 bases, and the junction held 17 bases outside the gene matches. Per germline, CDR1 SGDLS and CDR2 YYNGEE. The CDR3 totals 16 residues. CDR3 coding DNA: TGTGCCAGCAGTCCAGGACAGGCTTCCCGGATGGGTGGCTACACCTTC. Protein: CASSPGQASRMGGYTF. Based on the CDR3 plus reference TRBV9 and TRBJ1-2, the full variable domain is DSGVTQTPKHLITATGQRVTLRCSPRSGDLSVYWYQQSLDQGLQFLIQYYNGEERAKGNILERFSAQQFPDLHSELNLSSLELGDSALYFCASSPGQASRMGGYTFGSGTRLTVV.

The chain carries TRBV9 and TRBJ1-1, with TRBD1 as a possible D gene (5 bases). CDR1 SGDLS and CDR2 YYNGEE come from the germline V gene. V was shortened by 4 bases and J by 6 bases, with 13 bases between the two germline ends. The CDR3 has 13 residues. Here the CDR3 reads CASSPGVWAEAFF. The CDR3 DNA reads TGTGCCAGCAGCCCGGGGGTTTGGGCTGAAGCTTTCTTT.

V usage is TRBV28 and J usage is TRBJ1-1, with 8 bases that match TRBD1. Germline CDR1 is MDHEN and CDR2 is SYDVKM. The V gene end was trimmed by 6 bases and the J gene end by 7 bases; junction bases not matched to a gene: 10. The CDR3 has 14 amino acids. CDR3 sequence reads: CASSGARTGIEAFF. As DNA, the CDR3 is TGTGCCAGCAGCGGAGCTAGGACAGGGATTGAAGCTTTCTTT.

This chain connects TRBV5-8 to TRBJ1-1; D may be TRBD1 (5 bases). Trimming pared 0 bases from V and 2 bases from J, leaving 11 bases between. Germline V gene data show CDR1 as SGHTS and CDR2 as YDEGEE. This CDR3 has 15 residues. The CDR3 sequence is CASSLGSRDNTEAFF. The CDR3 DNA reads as TGTGCCAGCAGCTTGGGTTCCAGGGATAACACTGAAGCTTTCTTT.

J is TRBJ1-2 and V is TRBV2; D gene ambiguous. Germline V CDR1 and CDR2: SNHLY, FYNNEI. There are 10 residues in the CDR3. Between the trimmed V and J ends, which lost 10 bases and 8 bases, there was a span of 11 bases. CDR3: CAISLGGYTF. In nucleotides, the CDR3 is TGTGCCATCTCGCTCGGGGGCTACACCTTC.

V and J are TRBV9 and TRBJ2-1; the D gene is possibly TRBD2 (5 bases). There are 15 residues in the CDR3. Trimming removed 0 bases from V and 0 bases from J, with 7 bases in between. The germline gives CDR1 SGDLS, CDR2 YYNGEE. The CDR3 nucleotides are TGTGCCAGCAGCGTAGGGGAGAGCTCCTACAATGAGCAGTTCTTC. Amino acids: CASSVGESSYNEQFF. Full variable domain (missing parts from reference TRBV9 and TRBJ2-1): DSGVTQTPKHLITATGQRVTLRCSPRSGDLSVYWYQQSLDQGLQFLIQYYNGEERAKGNILERFSAQQFPDLHSELNLSSLELGDSALYFCASSVGESSYNEQFFGPGTRLTVL.

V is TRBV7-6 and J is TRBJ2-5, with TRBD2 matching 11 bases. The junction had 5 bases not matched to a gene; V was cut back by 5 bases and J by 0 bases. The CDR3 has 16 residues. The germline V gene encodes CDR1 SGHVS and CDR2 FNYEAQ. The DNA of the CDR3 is TGTGCCAGCAGCCGCCCTAGCGGGGGGTACCAAGAGACCCAGTACTTC. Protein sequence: CASSRPSGGYQETQYF.

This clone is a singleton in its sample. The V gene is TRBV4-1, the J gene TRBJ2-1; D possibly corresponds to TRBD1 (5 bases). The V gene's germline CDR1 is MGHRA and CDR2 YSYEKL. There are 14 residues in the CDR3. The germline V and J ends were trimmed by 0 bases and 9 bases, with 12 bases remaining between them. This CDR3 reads CASSQDPGFSEQFF. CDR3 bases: TGCGCCAGCAGCCAAGATCCAGGGTTTAGTGAGCAGTTCTTC.